A selection of T cell receptor beta chains follows, all from one sample in a study of CD8 T cells in Susac syndrome. Via MiXCR, TCRdb re-called the immunoSEQ multiplex PCR reads, giving one row per CDR3 protein. The repertoire has hundreds of thousands of distinct CDR3 sequences, approximately 94% of them found once; the top ten carry around 0.15%. Sequenced sample: CD4+ T cells from PBMCs. The receptors shown here come from a human donor with Susac syndrome. Both conserved end residues are part of each CDR3. The D gene is left open where the match is weak. Expanded clones get a size class; other rows say once, few or many, or leave the size out.

abundance: .; d_gene: TRBD2; len: 15; j_gene: TRBJ2-7; v_gene: TRBV7-2; CDR3nt: TGTGCCAGCAGCTCCACCGGGACTAGTGCGTACGAGCAGTACTTC; CDR3aa: CASSSTGTSAYEQYF
abundance: .; d_gene: .; len: 14; j_gene: TRBJ2-3; v_gene: TRBV19; CDR3nt: TGTGCCAGTTCGTATCCTGGCGGTACCGATACGCAGTATTTT; CDR3aa: CASSYPGGTDTQYF
abundance: .; d_gene: TRBD2; len: 16; j_gene: TRBJ2-1; v_gene: TRBV4-2; CDR3nt: TGTGCCAGCAGCCAAGGTCCGGGGGGGCCAAGGAATGAGCAGTTCTTC; CDR3aa: CASSQGPGGPRNEQFF
abundance: .; d_gene: .; len: 11; j_gene: TRBJ2-5; v_gene: TRBV7-9; CDR3nt: TGTGCCAGCACCTTAACAGAGACCCAGTACTTC; CDR3aa: CASTLTETQYF
abundance: .; d_gene: TRBD1; len: 13; j_gene: TRBJ1-1; v_gene: TRBV29-1; CDR3nt: TGCAGCGTGGGACAGGGGACGAACACTGAAGCTTTCTTT; CDR3aa: CSVGQGTNTEAFF
abundance: .; d_gene: TRBD1; len: 17; j_gene: TRBJ1-2; v_gene: TRBV15; CDR3nt: TGTGCCACCAGCACCCAATCCCCGGGACAGGGGAACTATGGCTACACCTTC; CDR3aa: CATSTQSPGQGNYGYTF
abundance: .; d_gene: .; len: 12; j_gene: TRBJ1-3; v_gene: TRBV30; CDR3nt: TGTGCCTGGAGTGTGAAGGAAAACACCATATATTTT; CDR3aa: CAWSVKENTIYF
abundance: .; d_gene: .; len: 15; j_gene: TRBJ2-5; v_gene: TRBV11-2; CDR3nt: TGTGCCAGCAGCTTTTTAAGACAGGACCAAGAGACCCAGTACTTC; CDR3aa: CASSFLRQDQETQYF
abundance: once; d_gene: TRBD2; len: 17; j_gene: TRBJ2-3; v_gene: TRBV4-1; CDR3nt: TGCGCCAGCAGCCAAGATGGACAGCGGGGGGCCGCAGATACGCAGTATTTT; CDR3aa: CASSQDGQRGAADTQYF
abundance: .; d_gene: .; len: 14; j_gene: TRBJ2-7; v_gene: TRBV7-2; CDR3nt: TGTGCCAGCATCGAAATCGGGGGTAGGGACGAGCAGTACTTC; CDR3aa: CASIEIGGRDEQYF
abundance: .; d_gene: TRBD2; len: 15; j_gene: TRBJ2-1; v_gene: TRBV10-3; CDR3nt: TGTGCCATCAGTGATGGGACTAGCGGGGGCAATGAGCAGTTCTTC; CDR3aa: CAISDGTSGGNEQFF
abundance: .; d_gene: .; len: 15; j_gene: TRBJ2-7; v_gene: TRBV2; CDR3nt: TGTGCCAGCAGTGCCCGAGGGGGAGGCCTTCTCGAGCAGTACTTC; CDR3aa: CASSARGGGLLEQYF
abundance: .; d_gene: .; len: 12; j_gene: TRBJ2-5; v_gene: TRBV12-3/TRBV12-4; CDR3nt: TGTGCCAGCAGTTCGCGGACAGAGACCCAGTACTTC; CDR3aa: CASSSRTETQYF
abundance: once; d_gene: .; len: 14; j_gene: TRBJ1-4; v_gene: TRBV18; CDR3nt: TGTGCCAGCTCACCAATGGGGACTAATGAAAAACTGTTTTTT; CDR3aa: CASSPMGTNEKLFF
abundance: .; d_gene: .; len: 12; j_gene: TRBJ1-1; v_gene: TRBV29-1; CDR3nt: TGCAGCGTTGGGGTGGGTGGAACTGAAGCTTTCTTT; CDR3aa: CSVGVGGTEAFF
abundance: few; d_gene: .; len: 14; j_gene: TRBJ1-1; v_gene: TRBV18; CDR3nt: TGTGCCAGCTCACCCGATCCAGGGAACACTGAAGCTTTCTTT; CDR3aa: CASSPDPGNTEAFF
abundance: .; d_gene: .; len: 18; j_gene: TRBJ1-1; v_gene: TRBV29-1; CDR3nt: TGCAGCGTTGTAGGGCCCGGGAAATCGATCCAAATGAACACTGAAGCTTTCTTT; CDR3aa: CSVVGPGKSIQMNTEAFF
abundance: .; d_gene: .; len: 17; j_gene: TRBJ2-3; v_gene: TRBV12-5; CDR3nt: .; CDR3aa: CASGLYTSVLRTDTQYF
abundance: .; d_gene: .; len: 12; j_gene: TRBJ1-2; v_gene: TRBV4-2; CDR3nt: TGTGCCAGCAGCCAAGACGTATACGGCTACACCTTC; CDR3aa: CASSQDVYGYTF
abundance: .; d_gene: TRBD1; len: 14; j_gene: TRBJ2-1; v_gene: TRBV7-2; CDR3nt: TGTGCCAGCAGCTACCAGGGACAGGGGACTGAGCAGTTCTTC; CDR3aa: CASSYQGQGTEQFF
abundance: .; d_gene: .; len: 15; j_gene: TRBJ1-2; v_gene: TRBV12-3/TRBV12-4; CDR3nt: TGTGCCAGCAGGACGGGGAACCCCCTCCTCGGTGGCTACACCTTC; CDR3aa: CASRTGNPLLGGYTF
abundance: once; d_gene: .; len: 16; j_gene: TRBJ1-3; v_gene: TRBV6-1; CDR3nt: TGTGCCAGCACCAGTCACTCGGATCTCTCTGGAAACACCATATATTTT; CDR3aa: CASTSHSDLSGNTIYF
abundance: .; d_gene: .; len: 16; j_gene: TRBJ1-2; v_gene: TRBV27; CDR3nt: TGTGCCAGCAGTCCGTTGGACTCACCCCGGGACGAGAGCTACACCTTC; CDR3aa: CASSPLDSPRDESYTF
abundance: .; d_gene: .; len: 15; j_gene: TRBJ2-1; v_gene: TRBV6-5; CDR3nt: TGTGCCAGCAGTTCGGACGTATACTCCTACAATGAGCAGTTCTTC; CDR3aa: CASSSDVYSYNEQFF
abundance: .; d_gene: TRBD2; len: 14; j_gene: TRBJ2-3; v_gene: TRBV7-2; CDR3nt: TGTGCCAGCAGCCCTCTAGCGGCGACAGATACGCAGTATTTT; CDR3aa: CASSPLAATDTQYF
abundance: .; d_gene: .; len: 13; j_gene: TRBJ2-5; v_gene: TRBV12-3/TRBV12-4; CDR3nt: TGTGCCAGCAGTTTAGGGGCCTTAGAGACCCAGTACTTC; CDR3aa: CASSLGALETQYF
abundance: .; d_gene: TRBD1; len: 13; j_gene: TRBJ1-1; v_gene: TRBV6-5; CDR3nt: TGTGCCAGCAGTGATAGTGACAGGGCTGAAGCTTTCTTT; CDR3aa: CASSDSDRAEAFF
abundance: .; d_gene: .; len: 13; j_gene: TRBJ1-2; v_gene: TRBV20-1; CDR3nt: TGCAGTGCTTGGACAGCGGGGGGCTATGGCTACACCTTC; CDR3aa: CSAWTAGGYGYTF
abundance: .; d_gene: .; len: 15; j_gene: TRBJ1-6; v_gene: TRBV6-6; CDR3nt: TGTGCCAGCAGTTCGATAAGCTCCTATAATTCACCCCTCCACTTT; CDR3aa: CASSSISSYNSPLHF
abundance: .; d_gene: .; len: 14; j_gene: TRBJ2-5; v_gene: TRBV6-6; CDR3nt: TGTGCCAGCAGTTTAATGAAGGGTCAAGAGACCCAGTACTTC; CDR3aa: CASSLMKGQETQYF
abundance: .; d_gene: .; len: 14; j_gene: TRBJ2-1; v_gene: TRBV7-2; CDR3nt: TGTGCCAGCAGCTTAGTCAGCAGTGTCGATGAGCAGTTCTTC; CDR3aa: CASSLVSSVDEQFF
abundance: .; d_gene: TRBD1; len: 16; j_gene: TRBJ1-6; v_gene: TRBV5-1; CDR3nt: TGCGCCAGCAGCGTCGTGACAGGGGGAGCGGAATCACCCCTCCACTTT; CDR3aa: CASSVVTGGAESPLHF
abundance: .; d_gene: TRBD1; len: 15; j_gene: TRBJ2-7; v_gene: TRBV7-8; CDR3nt: TGTGCCAGCAGTCAGCCGGGACAGGGAACATCCGAGCAGTACTTC; CDR3aa: CASSQPGQGTSEQYF
abundance: .; d_gene: .; len: 13; j_gene: TRBJ1-5; v_gene: TRBV20-1; CDR3nt: TGCAGTGCTTACAGGGAATTCAATCAGCCCCAGCATTTT; CDR3aa: CSAYREFNQPQHF
abundance: .; d_gene: .; len: 16; j_gene: TRBJ1-2; v_gene: TRBV6-5; CDR3nt: TGTGCCAGCAGTTACTCGAAGTCACGGGAGGCGTATGGCTACACCTTC; CDR3aa: CASSYSKSREAYGYTF
abundance: .; d_gene: TRBD2; len: 16; j_gene: TRBJ2-1; v_gene: TRBV9; CDR3nt: TGTGCCAGCAGCGGTAGCGGGACGAGCTCCTACAATGAGCAGTTCTTC; CDR3aa: CASSGSGTSSYNEQFF
abundance: .; d_gene: .; len: 14; j_gene: TRBJ2-7; v_gene: TRBV7-2; CDR3nt: TGTGCCAGCAGCGAAGGAGGGACGGACTACGAGCAGTACTTC; CDR3aa: CASSEGGTDYEQYF
abundance: .; d_gene: .; len: 15; j_gene: TRBJ1-2; v_gene: TRBV3-1; CDR3nt: TGTGCCAGCAGCCAAGGAATGGGGACCAGCTATGGCTACACCTTC; CDR3aa: CASSQGMGTSYGYTF
abundance: .; d_gene: .; len: 13; j_gene: TRBJ1-4; v_gene: TRBV27; CDR3nt: TGTGCCAGCAGTTTACCCAACAATGAAAAACTGTTTTTT; CDR3aa: CASSLPNNEKLFF
abundance: .; d_gene: .; len: 15; j_gene: TRBJ2-1; v_gene: TRBV6-2/TRBV6-3; CDR3nt: TGTGCCAGCAGCCCGACAGTAAGCTCCTACAATGAGCAGTTCTTC; CDR3aa: CASSPTVSSYNEQFF
abundance: .; d_gene: .; len: 15; j_gene: TRBJ2-5; v_gene: TRBV5-4; CDR3nt: TGTGCCAGCAGCAGACCCCAGGGACCAAAAGAGACCCAGTACTTC; CDR3aa: CASSRPQGPKETQYF
abundance: once; d_gene: TRBD1; len: 16; j_gene: TRBJ1-1; v_gene: TRBV5-1; CDR3nt: TGCGCCAGCAGCCAGGCGGGGACAGGGGCTTACACTGAAGCTTTCTTT; CDR3aa: CASSQAGTGAYTEAFF
abundance: .; d_gene: .; len: 13; j_gene: TRBJ2-3; v_gene: TRBV14; CDR3nt: TGTGCCAGCAGCCACAGCATGCGGGATACGCAGTATTTT; CDR3aa: CASSHSMRDTQYF
abundance: .; d_gene: .; len: 17; j_gene: TRBJ2-5; v_gene: TRBV7-8; CDR3nt: .; CDR3aa: CASSHAGKQTTFGAQYF
abundance: once; d_gene: TRBD1; len: 15; j_gene: TRBJ2-5; v_gene: TRBV28; CDR3nt: TGTGCCAGCAGTTTTGGCGGGACAGGGCAGATTGTCCAGTACTTC; CDR3aa: CASSFGGTGQIVQYF
abundance: .; d_gene: TRBD1; len: 12; j_gene: TRBJ2-7; v_gene: TRBV30; CDR3nt: TGTGCCTGGATCGGGACAGTAGGCGAGCAGTACTTC; CDR3aa: CAWIGTVGEQYF
abundance: .; d_gene: .; len: 12; j_gene: TRBJ2-5; v_gene: TRBV5-4; CDR3nt: TGTGCCAGCAGCTTGGATATGGAGACCCAGTACTTC; CDR3aa: CASSLDMETQYF
abundance: .; d_gene: TRBD2; len: 16; j_gene: TRBJ2-3; v_gene: TRBV27; CDR3nt: TGTGCCAGCAGCTCCTTGGTGGGACTAGTCCAAGATACGCAGTATTTT; CDR3aa: CASSSLVGLVQDTQYF
abundance: .; d_gene: TRBD1; len: 16; j_gene: TRBJ2-2; v_gene: TRBV5-4; CDR3nt: TGTGCCAGCAGCCGAACGACAGGGCCAGAAACCGGGGAGCTGTTTTTT; CDR3aa: CASSRTTGPETGELFF
abundance: .; d_gene: .; len: 12; j_gene: TRBJ1-1; v_gene: TRBV6-2/TRBV6-3; CDR3nt: TGTGCCAGCAGTTCCGTGGACCGGCAAGCTTTCTTT; CDR3aa: CASSSVDRQAFF